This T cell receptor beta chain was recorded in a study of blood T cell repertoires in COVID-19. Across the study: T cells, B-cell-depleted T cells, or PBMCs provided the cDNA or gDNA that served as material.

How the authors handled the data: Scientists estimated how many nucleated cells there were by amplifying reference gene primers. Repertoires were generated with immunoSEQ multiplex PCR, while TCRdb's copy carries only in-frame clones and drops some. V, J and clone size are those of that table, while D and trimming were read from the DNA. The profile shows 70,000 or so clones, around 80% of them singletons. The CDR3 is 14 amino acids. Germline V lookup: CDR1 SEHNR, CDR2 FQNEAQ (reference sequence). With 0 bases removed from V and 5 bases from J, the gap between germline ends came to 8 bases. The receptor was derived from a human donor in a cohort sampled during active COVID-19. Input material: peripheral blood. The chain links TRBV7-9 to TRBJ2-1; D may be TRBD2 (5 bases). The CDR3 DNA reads TGTGCCAGCAGCTTAGCCCCGGGGAACAATGAGCAGTTCTTC. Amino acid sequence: CASSLAPGNNEQFF. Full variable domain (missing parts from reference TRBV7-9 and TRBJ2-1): DTGVSQNPRHKITKRGQNVTFRCDPISEHNRLYWYRQTLGQGPEFLTYFQNEAQLEKSRLLSDRFSAERPKGSFSTLEIQRTEQGDSAMYLCASSLAPGNNEQFFGPGTRLTVL.